These T cell receptor beta chains were read from a single sample in a study of CD8+ T cells in alopecia areata. Some clones are missing from TCRdb's copy, which holds only in-frame ones; the method was immunoSEQ multiplex PCR. This table has 150,000 to 200,000 clones, 50% to 75% appearing once. Sequencing used CD4+ T cells sorted from blood, obtained between weeks 55 and 65, from a patient treated with tofacitinib. Receptor source: a human donor with alopecia areata. Each CDR3 is given with its conserved first and last residue. D genes are given only for firm matches. Rows may omit the clone size; those that give it use once, few, many or a size class.

cdr3_aa	cdr3_nt	clone_size	j_call	d_call	v_call
CASSRGVGYLHF	TGTGCCAGCAGCCGAGGCGTCGGGTACCTCCACTTT	.	TRBJ1-6	.	TRBV6-5
CASSGGQGSYEQYF	TGCGCCAGCAGCGGCGGACAGGGATCCTACGAGCAGTACTTC	.	TRBJ2-7	TRBD1	TRBV5-1
CAGAGQANYGYTF	TGTGCCGGGGCGGGACAAGCAAACTATGGCTACACCTTC	once	TRBJ1-2	.	TRBV30
CASVGAKNSPLHF	TGTGCCAGCGTCGGGGCTAAGAATTCACCCCTCCACTTT	.	TRBJ1-6	.	TRBV2
CASTGTRGTGELFF	TGTGCCAGCACCGGGACCCGGGGCACCGGGGAGCTGTTTTTT	.	TRBJ2-2	.	TRBV6-5
CAWSVGQGSYEQYF	TGTGCCTGGAGTGTAGGACAGGGCTCCTACGAGCAGTACTTC	.	TRBJ2-7	TRBD1	TRBV30
CASIRGGTDTQYF	TGTGCCAGCATAAGGGGAGGCACAGATACGCAGTATTTT	.	TRBJ2-3	.	TRBV6-6
CASSWEFTGIYTGELFF	TGTGCCAGCAGCTGGGAATTTACGGGGATATACACCGGGGAGCTGTTTTTT	.	TRBJ2-2	.	TRBV5-6
CASSLGGATYNEQFF	TGTGCCAGCAGCTTAGGAGGGGCCACCTACAATGAGCAGTTCTTC	.	TRBJ2-1	.	TRBV11-2
CAGGRDSGEETQYF	TGTGCCGGCGGCCGTGATAGCGGGGAAGAGACCCAGTACTTC	.	TRBJ2-5	TRBD2	TRBV6-5
CASSEEQGPLLRSGANVLTF	TGTGCCAGCAGTGAGGAACAGGGGCCGCTTTTAAGGTCTGGGGCCAACGTCCTGACTTTC	.	TRBJ2-6	TRBD1	TRBV2
CAIKGPTNPEAFF	TGTGCCATTAAGGGACCGACGAACCCTGAAGCTTTCTTT	.	TRBJ1-1	.	TRBV19
CASSLGRTDRLRHTEAFF	TGTGCCAGCAGTTTAGGGCGTACCGACAGGCTCCGGCACACTGAAGCTTTCTTT	few	TRBJ1-1	.	TRBV27